This is a list of T cell receptor beta chains from one sample in a study of blood T cell repertoires in COVID-19. Libraries were prepared by immunoSEQ multiplex PCR; TCRdb keeps only in-frame clonotypes and omits some of them. The sample shows 200,000 to 300,000 clones, 75% to 85% of them seen only once. Sequenced material: peripheral blood. These receptor sequences come from a woman aged 80 or older with COVID-19, enrolled during active disease. The conserved cysteine and the conserved F or W are not part of the CDR3 here. The order of the fields is D gene, J gene, V gene, CDR3 protein. A D gene is named only where the DNA matches it firmly.

D gene: TRBD1; J gene: TRBJ1-1; V gene: TRBV7-9; CDR3 protein: ASSLAGTGNEAF
D gene: TRBD1; J gene: TRBJ2-7; V gene: TRBV10-3; CDR3 protein: AISAGQGDEQY
D gene: TRBD2; J gene: TRBJ2-5; V gene: TRBV5-4; CDR3 protein: ASSWGGTSEETQY
D gene: .; J gene: TRBJ1-2; V gene: TRBV30; CDR3 protein: AWSALTRGGYT
D gene: TRBD1; J gene: TRBJ1-6; V gene: TRBV5-1; CDR3 protein: ASSPLPGQGNSPLH
D gene: TRBD1; J gene: TRBJ1-2; V gene: TRBV6-5; CDR3 protein: ASSYGTGGGDYGYT
D gene: TRBD2; J gene: TRBJ2-1; V gene: TRBV6-5; CDR3 protein: AIRLAGGNEQF
D gene: .; J gene: TRBJ2-3; V gene: TRBV7-3; CDR3 protein: ASSLLGTLTDTQY
D gene: .; J gene: TRBJ2-7; V gene: TRBV5-1; CDR3 protein: ASSTAGLTYEQY
D gene: TRBD1; J gene: TRBJ1-3; V gene: TRBV10-3; CDR3 protein: ATTGDSGNTIY
D gene: TRBD1; J gene: TRBJ1-6; V gene: TRBV5-1; CDR3 protein: ASSADRLSSPLH
D gene: TRBD1; J gene: TRBJ1-2; V gene: TRBV5-5; CDR3 protein: ASSLGMTTGASGGYT
D gene: .; J gene: TRBJ1-2; V gene: TRBV30; CDR3 protein: AWSLHGLGLYGYT
D gene: .; J gene: TRBJ2-3; V gene: TRBV2; CDR3 protein: ASMKGRGDTQY
D gene: TRBD2; J gene: TRBJ2-5; V gene: TRBV5-1; CDR3 protein: ASSPAWAGVGETQY
D gene: .; J gene: TRBJ1-1; V gene: TRBV30; CDR3 protein: ALEAPRSFAEAF
D gene: .; J gene: TRBJ1-1; V gene: TRBV5-8; CDR3 protein: ASSLGTMNTEAF
D gene: .; J gene: TRBJ2-4; V gene: TRBV19; CDR3 protein: ASSIEGGIQY
D gene: .; J gene: TRBJ1-3; V gene: TRBV5-6; CDR3 protein: ASSLGPGSGNTIY
D gene: .; J gene: TRBJ2-2; V gene: TRBV19; CDR3 protein: ASSIDRAAGELF
D gene: .; J gene: TRBJ1-4; V gene: TRBV6-5; CDR3 protein: ASNRHRENEKLF
D gene: .; J gene: TRBJ1-4; V gene: TRBV2; CDR3 protein: ASSGQGAAKLF
D gene: .; J gene: TRBJ1-3; V gene: TRBV19; CDR3 protein: ASSSPGDGNTIY
D gene: .; J gene: TRBJ2-3; V gene: TRBV6-5; CDR3 protein: ASKLLLDFSDTQY
D gene: .; J gene: TRBJ1-1; V gene: TRBV19; CDR3 protein: ASSNRRNTEAF
D gene: TRBD1; J gene: TRBJ1-1; V gene: TRBV28; CDR3 protein: ASIQQGAEAF
D gene: TRBD1; J gene: TRBJ1-5; V gene: TRBV19; CDR3 protein: ASRGTGANQPQH
D gene: .; J gene: TRBJ2-3; V gene: TRBV5-1; CDR3 protein: ASSIYPGTDTQY
D gene: .; J gene: TRBJ1-3; V gene: TRBV24-1; CDR3 protein: ATSDPPGGSSLNTIY
D gene: .; J gene: TRBJ2-7; V gene: TRBV2; CDR3 protein: ASLYEQY
D gene: .; J gene: TRBJ1-5; V gene: TRBV2; CDR3 protein: ASSAGGGNNQPQH
D gene: .; J gene: TRBJ1-2; V gene: TRBV19; CDR3 protein: ASSPRPAGYGYT
D gene: .; J gene: TRBJ1-2; V gene: TRBV9; CDR3 protein: ASSPMGGDGYT
D gene: TRBD2; J gene: TRBJ2-5; V gene: TRBV7-6; CDR3 protein: ASSLGLPGLAGGRETQY
D gene: .; J gene: TRBJ1-4; V gene: TRBV12-3/TRBV12-4; CDR3 protein: ASSYREKGKLF
D gene: TRBD1; J gene: TRBJ1-4; V gene: TRBV7-9; CDR3 protein: ASSNRQGTKLF
D gene: TRBD1; J gene: TRBJ1-2; V gene: TRBV5-4; CDR3 protein: ASSKRQGSYGYT
D gene: TRBD2; J gene: TRBJ2-1; V gene: TRBV18; CDR3 protein: ASSPSRLAGSGEQF
D gene: TRBD1; J gene: TRBJ1-5; V gene: TRBV27; CDR3 protein: ASSPIQGVNQPQH
D gene: .; J gene: TRBJ1-2; V gene: TRBV28; CDR3 protein: ASSWGKQGHGYT
D gene: .; J gene: TRBJ1-5; V gene: TRBV10-3; CDR3 protein: ATAGGNQPQH
D gene: .; J gene: TRBJ1-1; V gene: TRBV28; CDR3 protein: ASSPEGGTPKAF
D gene: .; J gene: TRBJ2-5; V gene: TRBV6-5; CDR3 protein: ASSRLGFAETQY
D gene: .; J gene: TRBJ1-2; V gene: TRBV11-2; CDR3 protein: ASSLQGGSGYT
D gene: .; J gene: TRBJ1-1; V gene: TRBV7-6; CDR3 protein: ASSLAIGTEAF